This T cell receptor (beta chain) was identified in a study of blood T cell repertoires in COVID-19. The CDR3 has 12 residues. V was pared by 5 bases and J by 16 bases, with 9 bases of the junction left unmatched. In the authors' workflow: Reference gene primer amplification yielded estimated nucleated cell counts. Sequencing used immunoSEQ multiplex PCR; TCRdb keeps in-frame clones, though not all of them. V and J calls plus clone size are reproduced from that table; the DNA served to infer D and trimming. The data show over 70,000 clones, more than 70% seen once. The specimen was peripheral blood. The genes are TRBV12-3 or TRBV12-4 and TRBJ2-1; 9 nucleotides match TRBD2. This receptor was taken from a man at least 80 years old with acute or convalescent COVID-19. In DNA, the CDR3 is TGTGCCAGCAGTCTCTCCGGGACTAGCCGATTCTTC. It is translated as CASSLSGTSRFF.